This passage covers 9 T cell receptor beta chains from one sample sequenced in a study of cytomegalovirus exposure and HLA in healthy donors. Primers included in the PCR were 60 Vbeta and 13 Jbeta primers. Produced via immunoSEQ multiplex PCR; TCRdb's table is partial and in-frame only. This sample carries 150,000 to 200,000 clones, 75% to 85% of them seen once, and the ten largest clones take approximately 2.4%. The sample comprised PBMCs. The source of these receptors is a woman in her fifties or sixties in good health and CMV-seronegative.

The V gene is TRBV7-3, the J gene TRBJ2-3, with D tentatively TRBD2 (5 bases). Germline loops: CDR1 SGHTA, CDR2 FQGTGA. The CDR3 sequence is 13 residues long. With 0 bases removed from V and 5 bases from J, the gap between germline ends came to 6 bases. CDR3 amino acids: CASSLTGRDTQYF. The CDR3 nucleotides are TGTGCCAGCAGCTTAACAGGGAGAGATACGCAGTATTTT. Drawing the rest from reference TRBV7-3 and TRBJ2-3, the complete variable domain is GAGVSQTPSNKVTEKGKYVELRCDPISGHTALYWYRQSLGQGPEFLIYFQGTGAADDSGLPNDRFFAVRPEGSVSTLKIQRTERGDSAVYLCASSLTGRDTQYFGPGTRLTVL.

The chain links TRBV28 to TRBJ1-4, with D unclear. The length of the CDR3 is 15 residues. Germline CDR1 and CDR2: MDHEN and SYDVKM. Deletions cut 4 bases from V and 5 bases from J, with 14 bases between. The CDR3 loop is CASSSNGKRNEKLFF. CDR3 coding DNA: TGTGCCAGCAGTTCTAATGGAAAGAGGAATGAAAAACTGTTTTTT.

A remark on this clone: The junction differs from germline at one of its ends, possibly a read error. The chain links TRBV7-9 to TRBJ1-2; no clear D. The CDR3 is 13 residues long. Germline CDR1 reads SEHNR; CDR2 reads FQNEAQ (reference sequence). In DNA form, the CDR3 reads TGTGCCAGCAGCCCTTCGAGGGCCTATGGCCACACCTTC. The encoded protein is CASSPSRAYGHTF.

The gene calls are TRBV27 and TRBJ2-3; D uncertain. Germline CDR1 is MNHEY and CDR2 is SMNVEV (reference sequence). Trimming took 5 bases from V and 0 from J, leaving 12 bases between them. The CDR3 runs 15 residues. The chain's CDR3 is CASSNNVPSTDTQYF. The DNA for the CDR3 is TGTGCCAGCAGTAACAACGTACCTAGCACAGATACGCAGTATTTT.

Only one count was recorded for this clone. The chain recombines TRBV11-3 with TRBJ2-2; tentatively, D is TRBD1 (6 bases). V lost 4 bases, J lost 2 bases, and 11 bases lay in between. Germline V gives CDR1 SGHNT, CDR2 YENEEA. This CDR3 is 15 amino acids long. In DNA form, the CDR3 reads TGTGCCAGCAGCTCTAGACAGGCCAACACCGGGGAGCTGTTTTTT. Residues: CASSSRQANTGELFF.

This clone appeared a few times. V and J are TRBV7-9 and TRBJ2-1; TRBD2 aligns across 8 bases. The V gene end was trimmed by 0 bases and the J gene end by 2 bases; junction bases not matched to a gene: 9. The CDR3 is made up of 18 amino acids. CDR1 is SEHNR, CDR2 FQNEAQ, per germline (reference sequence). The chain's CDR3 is CASSLASGKVSPYNEQFF. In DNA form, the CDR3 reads TGTGCCAGCAGCTTAGCTAGCGGGAAGGTCTCCCCCTACAATGAGCAGTTCTTC. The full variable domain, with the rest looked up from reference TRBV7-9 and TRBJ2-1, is DTGVSQNPRHKITKRGQNVTFRCDPISEHNRLYWYRQTLGQGPEFLTYFQNEAQLEKSRLLSDRFSAERPKGSFSTLEIQRTEQGDSAMYLCASSLASGKVSPYNEQFFGPGTRLTVL.

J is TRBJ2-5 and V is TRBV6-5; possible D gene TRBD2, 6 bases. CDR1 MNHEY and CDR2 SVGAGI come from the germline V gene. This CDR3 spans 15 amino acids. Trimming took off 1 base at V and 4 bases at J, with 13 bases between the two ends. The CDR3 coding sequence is TGTGCCAGCAGTTACTACGGCGGGATGGGAGAGACCCAGTACTTC. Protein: CASSYYGGMGETQYF.

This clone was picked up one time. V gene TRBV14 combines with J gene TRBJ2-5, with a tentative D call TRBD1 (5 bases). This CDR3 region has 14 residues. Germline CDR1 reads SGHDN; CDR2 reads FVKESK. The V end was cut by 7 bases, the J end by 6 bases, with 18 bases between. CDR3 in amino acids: CASTPEAGLQTQYF. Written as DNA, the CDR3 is TGTGCCAGCACCCCCGAGGCAGGGCTGCAGACCCAGTACTTC.

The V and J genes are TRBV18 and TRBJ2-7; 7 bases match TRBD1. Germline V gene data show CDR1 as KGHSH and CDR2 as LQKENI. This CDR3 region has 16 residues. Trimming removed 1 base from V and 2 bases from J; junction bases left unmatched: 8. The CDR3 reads CASSPRRDRVTYEQYF. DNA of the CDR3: TGTGCCAGCTCACCACGACGGGACAGAGTAACCTACGAGCAGTACTTC.